The rows below give T cell receptor beta chains drawn from one sample of a study of shared clonotypes between healthy human individuals. Produced via immunoSEQ multiplex PCR; TCRdb's table is partial and in-frame only. The sample records 2 million to 2.5 million clones, 85% to 95% being singletons. The sample was naive CD8+ T cells sorted from blood. These receptors all stem from a man aged 18 to 29 in good health. Each CDR3 is given without its conserved first and last residue.

j_call v_call cdr3_aa
TRBJ2-5 TRBV5-4 ASSWTSGQETQY
TRBJ1-1 TRBV6-6 ASRKGEIPEAF
TRBJ2-7 TRBV6-5 ASSYETGPYEQY
TRBJ2-5 TRBV5-1 ASSSTSLRRGDEETQY
TRBJ1-5 TRBV27 ASSLGGGGQPQH
TRBJ2-7 TRBV4-2 ASSLAGTGNYEQY
TRBJ2-1 TRBV2 ASRKTEVNEQF
TRBJ2-1 TRBV7-8 ASSLYGLDEQF
TRBJ1-1 TRBV27 ASSYGLENTEAF
TRBJ1-6 TRBV13 ASSLTAGAVYNSPLH
TRBJ1-1 TRBV7-9 ASSEQGVGAF
TRBJ2-7 TRBV11-2 ASSLVLGRVGIYEQY
TRBJ2-1 TRBV7-9 ASSLQGGPMDEQF
TRBJ2-5 TRBV6-5 ATNGGGRETQY
TRBJ1-1 TRBV9 ASSLKGDQNTEAF
TRBJ2-7 TRBV30 AWSAGGEYEQY
TRBJ2-5 TRBV7-2 ASSVGLAGVLEAQY
TRBJ2-7 TRBV9 ASSPSPDLYEQY
TRBJ2-5 TRBV27 ASSFGLGSGETQY
TRBJ2-3 TRBV18 ASSPTSTPSTDTQY
TRBJ2-1 TRBV28 ASSLFGLAGGHDLNEQF
TRBJ1-2 TRBV4-1 ASSQEDRVNGYT
TRBJ2-7 TRBV21-1 ASSPWWSSYEQY
TRBJ2-3 TRBV4-3 ASSQDRRGPTDTQY
TRBJ2-7 TRBV5-6 ASSLYRDQSEQY
TRBJ2-2 TRBV27 ASSTSLGLLTGELF
TRBJ1-1 TRBV15 ATNEDSLNTEAF
TRBJ2-7 TRBV4-1 ASSPGDSREQY
TRBJ1-1 TRBV25-1 ATQGRTNTEAF
TRBJ1-4 TRBV28 ASSTGESRDNEKLF
TRBJ1-2 TRBV4-3 ASSQDRGGRNYGYT
TRBJ2-1 TRBV27 ASSLSSTYNEQF